This is a list of T cell receptor beta chains from one sample in a study of vaccination and CD4 T cells after COVID-19. Using its own MiXCR run on the PCR reads, TCRdb lists one record per CDR3 protein. In the table there are about 15,000 distinct CDR3 sequences, about 50% of which are singletons. Their cognate antigens are unknown. This specimen was CD4+ T cells from blood, cultured in vitro, taken before SARS-CoV-2 vaccination. These receptor sequences come from a human donor who had recovered from COVID-19. CDR3s include the opening cysteine and the closing phenylalanine or tryptophan. The order of the fields is CDR3 protein, CDR3 DNA, D gene, clone size, J gene, V gene. A D gene is named only where the DNA matches it firmly. Some rows have no size entry. The others give once, few or many, or a class for an expanded clone.

CASRALSGPNLYGYTF,TGTGCCAGCAGAGCACTCTCCGGGCCGAACCTCTATGGCTACACCTTC,.,few,TRBJ1-2,TRBV6-2/TRBV6-3
CASSVWDRKSEAFF,TGTGCCAGCAGTGTATGGGACCGCAAGTCTGAAGCTTTCTTT,.,few,TRBJ1-1,TRBV6-1
CAIKVAGWGTEAFF,TGTGCCATCAAGGTCGCGGGATGGGGTACTGAAGCTTTCTTT,.,.,TRBJ1-1,TRBV10-3
CASSYSPASYEQYF,TGTGCCAGCAGTTACTCTCCAGCGTCCTACGAGCAGTACTTC,.,.,TRBJ2-7,TRBV6-2/TRBV6-3
CASSNDEVQPQHF,TGTGCCAGCAGCAACGATGAAGTTCAGCCCCAGCATTTT,.,few,TRBJ1-5,TRBV7-9
CAIRFSTGMNTEAFF,TGTGCCATCAGATTCTCGACAGGCATGAACACTGAAGCTTTCTTT,.,.,TRBJ1-1,TRBV10-3
CASSLQGAGGYGYTF,TGTGCCAGCAGCTTGCAGGGCGCGGGGGGCTATGGCTACACCTTC,.,once,TRBJ1-2,TRBV5-6
CSAQDTGSGETQYF,TGCAGTGCTCAAGATACAGGTTCCGGCGAGACCCAGTACTTC,.,.,TRBJ2-5,TRBV20-1
CASGTGQGSYNEQFF,TGTGCCAGCGGAACCGGACAGGGATCCTACAATGAGCAGTTCTTC,TRBD1,.,TRBJ2-1,TRBV19
CSARIGRTSSYNSPLHF,TGCAGTGCTAGAATAGGACGGACGAGCTCCTATAATTCACCCCTCCACTTT,.,few,TRBJ1-6,TRBV20-1
CASSLGAMAATDTQYF,TGTGCCAGCAGCTTAGGGGCCATGGCGGCCACAGATACGCAGTATTTT,.,.,TRBJ2-3,TRBV7-6